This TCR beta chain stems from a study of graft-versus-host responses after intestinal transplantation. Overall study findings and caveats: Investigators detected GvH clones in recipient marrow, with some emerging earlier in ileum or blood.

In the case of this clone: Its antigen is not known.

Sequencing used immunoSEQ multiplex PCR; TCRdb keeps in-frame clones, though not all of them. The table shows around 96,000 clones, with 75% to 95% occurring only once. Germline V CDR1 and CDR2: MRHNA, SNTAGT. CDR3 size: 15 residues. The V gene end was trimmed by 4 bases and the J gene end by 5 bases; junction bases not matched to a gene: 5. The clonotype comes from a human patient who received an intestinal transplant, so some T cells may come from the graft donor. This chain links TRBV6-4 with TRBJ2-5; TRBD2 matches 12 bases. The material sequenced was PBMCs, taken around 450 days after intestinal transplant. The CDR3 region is CASSASGGAAETQYF. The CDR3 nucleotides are TGTGCCAGCAGTGCTAGCGGGGGGGCAGCGGAGACCCAGTACTTC.